The 23 T cell receptor beta chains in this list originate from one sample, sequenced in a study of blood T cell repertoires in COVID-19. Assay used: immunoSEQ multiplex PCR; TCRdb lists only in-frame clones, some missing. The sample records 120,000 or so clones, roughly 80% being singletons. What was sequenced was peripheral blood. The receptors here all came from a man in his sixties or seventies with acute or convalescent COVID-19.

The chain carries TRBV5-6 and TRBJ2-1; 9 bases match TRBD2. The CDR3 spans 16 residues. Looked up from germline, CDR1 is SGHDT and CDR2 is YYEEEE. Germline trimming cut 2 bases from V and 4 bases from J; bases unmatched to any gene: 7. Here the CDR3 DNA reads TGTGCCAGCAGCTTAAGTCGACTAGCGGCTTACAATGAGCAGTTCTTC. As protein: CASSLSRLAAYNEQFF.

With regard to this clone: A much more abundant neighbour one base away suggests this may be a read error. The CDR3 spells CASSAGSYEQYF. CDR3 sequence (DNA): TGTGCCAGCAGCGCCGGGTCCTACGAGCAGTACTTC. The chain is built from TRBV7-8 and TRBJ2-7; D ambiguous. Germline V gives CDR1 SGHVS, CDR2 FQNEAQ. Between the trimmed V and J ends, which lost 5 bases and 1 base, there was a span of 6 bases. The CDR3 totals 12 residues. The full variable domain, completed using reference TRBV7-8 and TRBJ2-7, is GAGVSQSPRYKVAKRGQDVALRCDPISGHVSLFWYQQALGQGPEFLTYFQNEAQLDKSGLPSDRFFAERPEGSVSTLKIQRTQQEDSAVYLCASSAGSYEQYFGPGTRLTVT.

V gene TRBV28 combines with J gene TRBJ2-5, with 7 bases aligning to TRBD2. The CDR3 loop spans 15 amino acids. Germline assignment: CDR1 MDHEN and CDR2 SYDVKM. The V segment lost 3 bases and the J segment 5 bases; nucleotides outside the gene matches: 9. The CDR3 region is CASSFLGGSRETQYF. CDR3 nucleotide sequence: TGTGCCAGCAGTTTTTTAGGCGGGAGTAGGGAGACCCAGTACTTC.

The chain joins TRBV5-1 to TRBJ1-1; possibly TRBD1 for D (5 bases). The V gene lost 4 bases and the J gene lost 1 base, with 17 bases spanning the gap. Germline V gives CDR1 SGHRS, CDR2 YFSETQ. The CDR3 spans 16 residues. CDR3 in amino acids: CASSPRPTDRNTEAFF. The CDR3 region has the DNA TGCGCCAGCAGCCCCCGACCGACAGACCGGAACACTGAAGCTTTCTTT.

The chain combines TRBV19 with TRBJ2-2; maybe TRBD2 (6 bases). The CDR3 totals 17 residues. V lost 5 bases and J 1 base, leaving 17 bases between the germline ends. Germline CDR1 is LNHDA and CDR2 is SQIVND (reference sequence). CDR3 coding DNA: TGTGCCAGTAGTCCCACCCTTCGCGGGGAGAACACCGGGGAGCTGTTTTTT. Its protein is CASSPTLRGENTGELFF.

The chain recombines TRBV2 with TRBJ2-6, with D hard to call. The CDR3 length is 15 residues. Germline values: CDR1 SNHLY, CDR2 FYNNEI. V was trimmed by 8 bases and J by 0 bases, leaving 11 bases between them. Here the CDR3 DNA reads TGTGCCAGCTTGGCCCCCCGCTCTGGGGCCAACGTCCTGACTTTC. As protein: CASLAPRSGANVLTF.

The chain links TRBV5-4 to TRBJ2-1; 8 nucleotides align to TRBD1. The germline CDR1 and CDR2 sequences are SGHNT and YYREEE (reference sequence). Trimming cost V 6 bases and J 8 bases; bases outside gene matches: 10. This CDR3 spans 14 amino acids. The CDR3 loop reads CASISQDRDHEQFF. The DNA of the CDR3 is TGTGCCAGCATATCCCAGGACAGGGACCATGAGCAGTTCTTC.

The chain combines TRBV30 with TRBJ2-2, with D tentatively TRBD1 (5 bases). V shed 2 bases and J shed 6 bases, with 10 bases lying between them. Looked up from germline, CDR1 is GTSNPN and CDR2 is SVGIG (reference sequence). The CDR3 runs to 13 residues. CDR3 in amino acids: CAWSKGIPGELFF. The CDR3, as DNA: TGTGCCTGGAGTAAGGGGATCCCCGGGGAGCTGTTTTTT.

V and J are TRBV27 and TRBJ2-5, with D possibly TRBD1 on 5 matching bases. Trimming stripped 5 bases from V and 4 bases from J, with 14 bases between. This CDR3 comprises 14 residues. In germline, CDR1 is MNHEY, CDR2 SMNVEV (reference sequence). The chain's CDR3 is CASSQSDKIETQYF. The CDR3 DNA is TGTGCCAGCAGTCAGTCGGACAAAATAGAGACCCAGTACTTC.

The V gene is TRBV5-1, the J gene TRBJ1-1, with D maybe TRBD1 (6 bases). CDR1 and CDR2 from the germline V gene are SGHRS and YFSETQ. This CDR3 has 14 amino acids. Trimming stripped 4 bases from V and 1 base from J, with 11 bases between. CDR3 in amino acids: CASSNTTGNTEAFF. Written as DNA, the CDR3 is TGCGCCAGCAGCAATACGACAGGGAACACTGAAGCTTTCTTT.

A few counts support this clone. The J gene is TRBJ1-4, the V gene TRBV7-9, with D possibly matching TRBD1 (5 bases). Germline V gene lookup returns CDR1 SEHNR and CDR2 FQNEAQ (reference sequence). CDR3 length: 16 amino acids. Between the trimmed V and J ends, which lost 5 bases and 7 bases, there was a span of 20 bases. CDR3 residues: CASSPLDRAGLEKLFF. Written as DNA, the CDR3 is TGTGCCAGCAGCCCCCTGGATCGGGCAGGGCTTGAAAAACTGTTTTTT. Using reference TRBV7-9 and TRBJ1-4 for the parts outside the CDR3, the full variable domain is DTGVSQNPRHKITKRGQNVTFRCDPISEHNRLYWYRQTLGQGPEFLTYFQNEAQLEKSRLLSDRFSAERPKGSFSTLEIQRTEQGDSAMYLCASSPLDRAGLEKLFFGSGTQLSVL.

This clone appeared a few times. V usage is TRBV6-6 and J usage is TRBJ2-2; 9 nucleotides line up with TRBD1. CDR1 and CDR2 from the germline V gene are MNHNY and SVGAGI (reference sequence). Trimming removed 2 bases from V and 7 bases from J; junction bases left unmatched: 5. CDR3 size: 15 residues. The CDR3 loop reads CASSYTGGAGGELFF. DNA of the CDR3: TGTGCCAGCAGTTACACAGGGGGCGCGGGCGGGGAGCTGTTTTTT.

The chain combines TRBV5-1 with TRBJ2-2; possibly TRBD1 for D (6 bases). The germline V and J ends were trimmed by 4 bases and 3 bases, with 10 bases remaining between them. Germline loops: CDR1 SGHRS, CDR2 YFSETQ. CDR3 length equals 14 residues. CDR3 nucleotide sequence: TGCGCCAGCAGCCCGGACAGCCACACCGGGGAGCTGTTTTTT. Its protein product is CASSPDSHTGELFF.

The V and J genes are TRBV5-4 and TRBJ2-2, with 9 bases matching TRBD2. Germline lookup yields CDR1 SGHNT and CDR2 YYREEE (reference sequence). The ends lost 0 bases at V and 7 bases at J; junction bases unmatched: 4. CDR3 length equals 15 residues. CDR3 coding DNA: TGTGCCAGCAGCTTGGGCGGGGGGGCCGGCGGGGAGCTGTTTTTT. It codes for CASSLGGGAGGELFF.

The rearrangement joins TRBV7-8 to TRBJ1-2, with a weak D call TRBD1 (6 bases). Germline assignment: CDR1 SGHVS and CDR2 FQNEAQ. CDR3 size: 12 residues. Trimming removed 4 bases at V and 7 bases at J, with 10 bases between. CDR3 sequence: CASSYTGLGYTF. The CDR3 coding sequence is TGTGCCAGCAGCTACACAGGGCTTGGCTACACCTTC.

This clone has just one count. The chain is built from TRBV5-1 and TRBJ2-1, with TRBD2 as a possible D gene (6 bases). Per the germline V gene, CDR1 is SGHRS and CDR2 is YFSETQ. CDR3 length equals 15 residues. V lost 2 bases, J lost 4 bases, and 13 bases lay in between. CDR3 coding DNA: TGCGCCAGCAGCTTACGGAGGGGTGAATACAATGAGCAGTTCTTC. Translating it yields CASSLRRGEYNEQFF.

V is TRBV20-1 and J is TRBJ1-2; D is undetermined. Trimming stripped 0 bases from V and 10 bases from J, with 9 bases between. The CDR3 consists of 11 residues. Looked up from germline, CDR1 is DFQATT and CDR2 is SNEGSKA (reference sequence). CDR3 DNA sequence: TGCAGTGCTAGAGATTCACGAGTCTACACCTTC. It is translated as CSARDSRVYTF.

The CDR3 protein is CSASAGEPYEQYF. The CDR3 coding sequence is TGCAGTGCTAGTGCCGGGGAACCCTACGAGCAGTACTTC. This chain joins TRBV20-1 and TRBJ2-7, with D possibly being TRBD2 (5 bases). CDR1 DFQATT and CDR2 SNEGSKA come from the germline V gene (reference sequence). This CDR3 comprises 13 residues. V gave up 3 bases and J gave up 2 bases, with 11 bases separating them.

This clone was recorded only once. V usage is TRBV30 and J usage is TRBJ1-5; no clear D gene. This CDR3 is built from 14 residues. V was trimmed by 2 bases and J by 0 bases, leaving 8 bases between them. Per the germline V gene, CDR1 is GTSNPN and CDR2 is SVGIG (reference sequence). Here the CDR3 reads CAWSTHSSNQPQHF. The CDR3 DNA is TGTGCCTGGAGTACTCACAGTAGCAATCAGCCCCAGCATTTT.

Only one count was recorded for this clone. The V gene is TRBV18, the J gene TRBJ2-1; TRBD2 aligns across 12 bases. CDR3 length: 15 residues. Per the germline V gene, CDR1 is KGHSH and CDR2 is LQKENI. V shed 1 base, J shed 5 bases, and the junction held 0 bases outside the gene matches. DNA of the CDR3: TGTGCCAGCTCACCACGACTAGCGGGGGACAATGAGCAGTTCTTC. This codes for CASSPRLAGDNEQFF. The full variable domain, its missing parts supplied by reference TRBV18 and TRBJ2-1, is NAGVMQNPRHLVRRRGQEARLRCSPMKGHSHVYWYRQLPEEGLKFMVYLQKENIIDESGMPKERFSAEFPKEGPSILRIQQVVRGDSAAYFCASSPRLAGDNEQFFGPGTRLTVL.

The J gene is TRBJ1-1, the V gene TRBV7-2; D ambiguous. The CDR3 totals 19 residues. The V gene's germline CDR1 is SGHTA and CDR2 FQGNSA. The V end lost 1 base, the J end lost 0 bases, and 21 bases lay between the germline ends. The CDR3 is CASSLVKSTVPSVNTEAFF. The CDR3 nucleotides read TGTGCCAGCAGCTTAGTGAAATCCACAGTCCCCTCGGTGAACACTGAAGCTTTCTTT.

The gene calls are TRBV5-5 and TRBJ2-7, with TRBD1 matching 8 bases. Germline CDR1 SGHKS, CDR2 YYEKEE (reference sequence). The length of the CDR3 is 15 residues. V lost 2 bases and J lost 3; bases outside the gene matches: 7. CDR3 region: CASSFLQGVRYEQYF. The CDR3, as DNA: TGTGCCAGCAGCTTTTTACAGGGGGTACGCTACGAGCAGTACTTC.

This rearrangement joins TRBV24-1 to TRBJ2-3; tentatively, D is TRBD2 (5 bases). The CDR3 spans 13 residues. Trimming removed 9 bases at V and 0 bases at J, with 9 bases between. Germline assignment: CDR1 KGHDR and CDR2 SFDVKD. The CDR3 DNA follows: TGTGCCACCGGAGAGGGAAGCACAGATACGCAGTATTTT. Protein sequence: CATGEGSTDTQYF.